This T cell receptor (beta chain) was observed in a study of technical replicates of blood from several donors. Only in-frame clones appear in the TCRdb table, and some are missing; sequencing was by immunoSEQ multiplex PCR. The sample consists of roughly 72,000 clones, about 94% of them appearing once. The TCR sequence derives from a human donor in good health. Input material: T cells isolated from PBMCs.

DNA for the CDR3: TGCGCCAGCAGCTTGGCCACAGGCGGCTATGGCTACACCTTC. Residues: CASSLATGGYGYTF. The V gene is TRBV5-1, the J gene TRBJ1-2; TRBD1 might be the D (5 bases). The CDR3 covers 14 residues. CDR1 and CDR2 (germline): SGHRS, YFSETQ. V was trimmed by 0 bases and J by 4 bases, leaving 10 bases between them. The complete variable domain, with remaining parts taken from reference TRBV5-1 and TRBJ1-2, reads KAGVTQTPRYLIKTRGQQVTLSCSPISGHRSVSWYQQTPGQGLQFLFEYFSETQRNKGNFPGRFSGRQFSNSRSEMNVSTLELGDSALYLCASSLATGGYGYTFGSGTRLTVV.